This T cell receptor (beta chain) is drawn from a study of human T cells and chemical hapten exposure listed by TCRdb under 2021. The study in broad terms: For sensitization, 2% DPC in acetone was applied to a roughly 2 cm by roughly 2 cm area of upper inner arm skin. Throughout the approximately 25-week study period, patients were also given weekly therapeutic DPC doses on the scalp. Patch tests used Finn chambers with 0.01% DPC on the upper back, scored after 6 days by International Contact Dermatitis Research Group standards. Alopecia areata with under or over 50% scalp involvement, alopecia totalis and alopecia universalis were represented in the patient cohort, which was mostly female. The libraries were sequenced as a pool, and the TCR yield per sample differed mostly because of small variations in library volumes within the pool. In alopecia patients, the study followed how the peripheral blood TCR repertoire changed in vivo over primary and secondary sensitization to diphenylcyclopropenone (DPC), a hapten. Blood samples were taken from patients before sensitization (week 0) and then at 2, 6 and about 24 weeks after DPC sensitization. Around 30 alopecia patients provided blood for TCR sequencing at one to four time points (pre-sensitization, 2, 6 and 24 weeks). Beyond this particular receptor, the publication reports: All patients had alopecia, a presumed autoimmune disease, so their immune response might differ from that of healthy individuals. Patch test score correlated positively with the number of PT1 expanded TCRs, reaching significance at thresholds 8, 16 and 32 but not at 4. DPC sensitization did not change how many TCRs were above 1 in 1000 frequency, and no evidence was found of alterations in global repertoire structure. Expanded TCRs formed significantly more large CDR3 similarity clusters than pre-sensitization or healthy control sets, consistent with antigen-driven responses. Repeated subsampling changed both the strength of the expansion versus patch-test correlation and the threshold at which that correlation became significant.

Taken with the paper, the label for time point translates to: pre-sensitization, week 0. Per the publication, the treatment or condition label means: therapeutic diphenylcyclopropenone sensitization with weekly scalp DPC. At each patch-test visit, blood was drawn before the patch test was applied. Patients were considered eligible if aged 18 to 70, diagnosed with alopecia and deemed suitable for DPC therapy, and patients were excluded if pregnant. Total RNA was extracted from unfractionated whole blood collected in Tempus Blood RNA tubes. Library preparation employed RACE. Data came from a NextSeq 500. During library preparation, unique molecular identifiers were attached to individual cDNA molecules so that TCRs could be counted quantitatively and reproducibly. From each blood RNA sample, both TCR alpha and TCR beta chains were sequenced. As for the original processing: The median number of TCRs per sample was around 96,000, ranging from roughly 20,000 to 690,600. V, J and CDR3 annotation of the TCR reads was carried out using the Decombinator software suite. For PS versus PT1 abundance plots, all samples were subsampled to the same number of TCRs (28,000). Expanded TCRs were defined as absent before sensitization and observed at least eight times at the 2-week time point. TCRdb trimmed public reads at Q25 via fastp, called clones via MiXCR and kept in-frame beta chains. Rows with one shared CDR3 protein collapse into an entry with the most common genes and DNA. The V and J calls follow TCRdb's processing rather than the paper's. Here the sample has around 120,000 distinct CDR3 sequences; roughly 14% occur a single time. The leading ten clones occupy approximately 3% of the sample.

The table lists this clonotype with many counts. The specificity of this receptor is unknown. No quality values exist for individual bases; no much larger clone is one base distant. V is shortened by 3 bases, J by 0 bases, and the region joining them spans 9 bases. Per the germline V gene, SNHLY is the CDR1 and FYNNEI is the CDR2. Inclusive of the bounding cysteine and phenylalanine, the CDR3 is 14 residues long. Kept here is only the CDR3 DNA, which spans 42 bases and is read in frame from base 1. This receptor was obtained from a young woman with alopecia areata. Some clones in this sample may be carry-over from other donors' samples. The starting material was whole blood, obtained in connection with sensitization to the hapten diphenylcyclopropenone (DPC). The rearrangement combines TRBV2 with TRBJ2-7, with the D segment identity uncertain. The CDR3 here reads CASSDGNGSYEQYF. The sequenced DNA: TGTGCCAGCAGTGACGGTAACGGCTCCTACGAGCAGTACTTC.